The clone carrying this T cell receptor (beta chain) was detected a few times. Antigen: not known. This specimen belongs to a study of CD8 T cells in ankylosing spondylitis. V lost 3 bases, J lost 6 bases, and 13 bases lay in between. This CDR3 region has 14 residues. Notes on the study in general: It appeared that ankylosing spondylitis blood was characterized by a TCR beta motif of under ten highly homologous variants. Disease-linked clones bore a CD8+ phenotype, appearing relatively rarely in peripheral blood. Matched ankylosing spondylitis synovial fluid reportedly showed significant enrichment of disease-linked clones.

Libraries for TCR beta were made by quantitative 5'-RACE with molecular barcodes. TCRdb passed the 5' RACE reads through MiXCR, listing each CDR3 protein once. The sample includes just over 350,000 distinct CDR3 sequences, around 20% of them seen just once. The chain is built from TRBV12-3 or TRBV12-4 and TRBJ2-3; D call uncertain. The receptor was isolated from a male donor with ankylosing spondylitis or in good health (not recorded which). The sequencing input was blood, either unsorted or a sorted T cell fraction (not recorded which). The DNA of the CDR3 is TGTGCCAGCAGTTTTACGGGCACCCCGGATACGCAGTATTTT. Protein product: CASSFTGTPDTQYF.